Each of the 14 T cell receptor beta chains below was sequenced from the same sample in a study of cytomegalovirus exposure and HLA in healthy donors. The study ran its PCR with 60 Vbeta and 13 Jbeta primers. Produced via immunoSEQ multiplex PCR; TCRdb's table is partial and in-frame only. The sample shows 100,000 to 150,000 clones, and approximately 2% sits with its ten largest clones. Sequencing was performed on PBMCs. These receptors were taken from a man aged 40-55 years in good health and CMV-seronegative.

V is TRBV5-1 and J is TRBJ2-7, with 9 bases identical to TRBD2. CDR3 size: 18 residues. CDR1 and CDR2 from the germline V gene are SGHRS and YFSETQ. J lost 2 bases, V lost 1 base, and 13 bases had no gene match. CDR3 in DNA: TGCGCCAGCAGCTTGTCTCTCGCGGGAGGGGCCCTTACCTACGAGCAGTACTTC. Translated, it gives CASSLSLAGGALTYEQYF.

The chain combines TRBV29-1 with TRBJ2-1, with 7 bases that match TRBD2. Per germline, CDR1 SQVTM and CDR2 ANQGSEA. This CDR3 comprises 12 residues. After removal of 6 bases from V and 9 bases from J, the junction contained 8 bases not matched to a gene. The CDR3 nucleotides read TGCAGCGTCACCGGGACTACCGGTGAGCAGTTCTTC. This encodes CSVTGTTGEQFF.

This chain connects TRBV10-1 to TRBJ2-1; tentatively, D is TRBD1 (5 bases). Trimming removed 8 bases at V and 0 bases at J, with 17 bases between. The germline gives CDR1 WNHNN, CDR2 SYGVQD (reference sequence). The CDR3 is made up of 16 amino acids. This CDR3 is CASQARGGFSYNEQFF. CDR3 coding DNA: TGCGCCAGCCAGGCTAGGGGTGGCTTCTCCTACAATGAGCAGTTCTTC.

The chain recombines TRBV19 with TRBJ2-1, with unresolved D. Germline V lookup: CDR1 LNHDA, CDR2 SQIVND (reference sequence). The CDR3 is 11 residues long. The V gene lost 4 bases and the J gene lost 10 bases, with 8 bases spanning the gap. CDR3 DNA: TGTGCCAGTAGTAACGGAGACGAGCAGTTCTTC. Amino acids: CASSNGDEQFF.

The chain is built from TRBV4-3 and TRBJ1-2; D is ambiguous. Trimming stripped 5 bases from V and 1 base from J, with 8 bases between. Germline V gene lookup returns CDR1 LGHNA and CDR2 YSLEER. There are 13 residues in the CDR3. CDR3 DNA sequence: TGCGCCAGCAGCGCGGGCCTTAACTATGGCTACACCTTC. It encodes CASSAGLNYGYTF.

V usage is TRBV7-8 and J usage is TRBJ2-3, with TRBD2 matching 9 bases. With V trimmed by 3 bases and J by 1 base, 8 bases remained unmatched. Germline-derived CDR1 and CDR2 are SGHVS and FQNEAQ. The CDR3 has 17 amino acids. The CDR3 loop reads CASSFRREGPGTDTQYF. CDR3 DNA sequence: TGTGCCAGCAGCTTTAGGCGGGAGGGCCCTGGCACAGATACGCAGTATTTT.

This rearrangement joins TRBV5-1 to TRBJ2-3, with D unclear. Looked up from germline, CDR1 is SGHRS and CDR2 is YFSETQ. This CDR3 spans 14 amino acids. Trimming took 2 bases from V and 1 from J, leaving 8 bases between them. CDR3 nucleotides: TGCGCCAGCAGCTTTGCGTCCCGCACAGATACGCAGTATTTT. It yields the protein CASSFASRTDTQYF.

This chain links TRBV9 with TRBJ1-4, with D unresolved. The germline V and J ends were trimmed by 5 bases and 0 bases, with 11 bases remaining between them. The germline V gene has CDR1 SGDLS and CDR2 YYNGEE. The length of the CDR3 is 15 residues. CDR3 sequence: CASRFRTPTNEKLFF. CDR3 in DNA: TGTGCCAGCAGGTTTCGGACTCCAACTAATGAAAAACTGTTTTTT.

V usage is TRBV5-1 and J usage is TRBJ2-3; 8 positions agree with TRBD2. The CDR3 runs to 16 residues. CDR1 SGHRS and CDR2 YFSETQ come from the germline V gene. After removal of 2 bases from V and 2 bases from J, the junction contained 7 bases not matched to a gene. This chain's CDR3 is CASSFGTSGYTDTQYF. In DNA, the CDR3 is TGCGCCAGCAGCTTTGGTACTAGCGGATACACAGATACGCAGTATTTT.

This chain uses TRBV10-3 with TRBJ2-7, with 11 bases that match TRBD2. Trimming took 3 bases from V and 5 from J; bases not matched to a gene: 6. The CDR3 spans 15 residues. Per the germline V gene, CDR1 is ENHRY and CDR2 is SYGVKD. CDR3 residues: CAISDMMTSGNEQYF. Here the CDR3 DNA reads TGTGCCATCAGTGACATGATGACTAGCGGGAACGAGCAGTACTTC.

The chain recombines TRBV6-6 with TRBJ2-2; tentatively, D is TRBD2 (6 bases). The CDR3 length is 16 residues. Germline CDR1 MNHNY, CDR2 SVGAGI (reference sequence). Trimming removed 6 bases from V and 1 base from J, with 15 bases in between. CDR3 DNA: TGTGCCAGCAGCCTCCCAATCGGGGGGAACACCGGGGAGCTGTTTTTT. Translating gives CASSLPIGGNTGELFF.

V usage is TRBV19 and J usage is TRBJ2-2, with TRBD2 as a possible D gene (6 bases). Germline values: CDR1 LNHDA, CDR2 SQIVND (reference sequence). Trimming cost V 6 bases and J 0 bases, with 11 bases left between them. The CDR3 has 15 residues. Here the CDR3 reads CASRDYPTNTGELFF. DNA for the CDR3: TGTGCCAGTAGGGACTACCCAACGAACACCGGGGAGCTGTTTTTT. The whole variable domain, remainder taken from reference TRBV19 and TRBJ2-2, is DGGITQSPKYLFRKEGQNVTLSCEQNLNHDAMYWYRQDPGQGLRLIYYSQIVNDFQKGDIAEGYSVSREKKESFPLTVTSAQKNPTAFYLCASRDYPTNTGELFFGEGSRLTVL.

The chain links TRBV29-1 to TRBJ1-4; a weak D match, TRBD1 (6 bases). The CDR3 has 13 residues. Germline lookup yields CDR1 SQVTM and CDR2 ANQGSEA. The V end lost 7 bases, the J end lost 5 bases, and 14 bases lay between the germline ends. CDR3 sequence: CSGRRGGNEKLFF. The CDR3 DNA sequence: TGCAGCGGACGCAGGGGCGGGAATGAAAAACTGTTTTTT. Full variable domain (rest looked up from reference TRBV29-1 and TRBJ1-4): SAVISQKPSRDICQRGTSLTIQCQVDSQVTMMFWYRQQPGQSLTLIATANQGSEATYESGFVIDKFPISRPNLTFSTLTVSNMSPEDSSIYLCSGRRGGNEKLFFGSGTQLSVL.

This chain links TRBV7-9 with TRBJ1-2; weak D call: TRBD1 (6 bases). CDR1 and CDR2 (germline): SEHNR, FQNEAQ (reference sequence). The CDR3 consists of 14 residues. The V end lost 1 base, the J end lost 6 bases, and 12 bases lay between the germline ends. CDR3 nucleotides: TGTGCCAGCAGCTTAGGGGCAGGGGTCGATGGCTACACCTTC. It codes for CASSLGAGVDGYTF.